The 9 T cell receptor beta chains below all came from one sample that was sequenced in a study of blood T cell repertoires in COVID-19 (TCRdb year 2020). Library prep was done by the immunoSEQ multiplex PCR assay. TCRdb provides this immuneACCESS table in a form limited to in-frame rearrangements. Some clones are lacking; in checked studies, under half of them reflect an unresolved V gene, and why the rest are absent is not known. This sample comprises approximately 200,000 clones, more than 70% of them detected only once. Clones ranked in the top ten supply less than 3% of the sample. The specimen sequenced was peripheral blood. These receptors came from a woman aged 55-69 years with acute or convalescent COVID-19.

The chain uses TRBV18 and TRBJ1-4, with 8 positions matching TRBD1. J was trimmed by 2 bases and V by 5 bases; bases with no gene match: 7. CDR1 and CDR2 (germline): KGHSH, LQKENI. The CDR3 is made up of 16 amino acids. The CDR3 loop reads CASSSGQGETNEKLFF. The DNA of the CDR3 is TGTGCCAGCTCATCAGGACAGGGAGAGACTAATGAAAAACTGTTTTTT. Filled out from reference TRBV18 and TRBJ1-4, the complete variable domain reads NAGVMQNPRHLVRRRGQEARLRCSPMKGHSHVYWYRQLPEEGLKFMVYLQKENIIDESGMPKERFSAEFPKEGPSILRIQQVVRGDSAAYFCASSSGQGETNEKLFFGSGTQLSVL.

The J gene is TRBJ2-7, the V gene TRBV5-1, with D possibly matching TRBD1 (6 bases). The CDR3 length is 15 residues. Germline V gene lookup returns CDR1 SGHRS and CDR2 YFSETQ. The germline V and J ends were trimmed by 2 bases and 5 bases, with 17 bases remaining between them. The CDR3 reads CASSFESQGRNEQYF. The CDR3 DNA reads TGCGCCAGCAGCTTCGAGTCGCAGGGGCGGAACGAGCAGTACTTC.

V usage is TRBV9 and J usage is TRBJ2-5; 10 nucleotides line up with TRBD2. The trim removed 4 bases at V and 5 bases at J, leaving 14 bases unmatched. The CDR3 covers 17 residues. The germline V gene has CDR1 SGDLS and CDR2 YYNGEE. The CDR3 region is CASSPEGIAGGFETQYF. The DNA of the CDR3 is TGTGCCAGCAGCCCAGAAGGGATAGCGGGGGGTTTCGAGACCCAGTACTTC.

This rearrangement joins TRBV29-1 to TRBJ1-1, with D perhaps TRBD1 (5 bases). Germline-derived CDR1 and CDR2 are SQVTM and ANQGSEA. V was pared by 3 bases and J by 12 bases, with 14 bases between. CDR3 length: 11 residues. CDR3 nucleotides: TGCAGCGTTGACACCCAGGGAGGGTCTTTCTTT. Translated: CSVDTQGGSFF. The whole variable domain, remainder taken from reference TRBV29-1 and TRBJ1-1, is SAVISQKPSRDICQRGTSLTIQCQVDSQVTMMFWYRQQPGQSLTLIATANQGSEATYESGFVIDKFPISRPNLTFSTLTVSNMSPEDSSIYLCSVDTQGGSFFGQGTRLTVV.

The chain combines TRBV7-9 with TRBJ2-3; D may be TRBD2 (6 bases). The CDR3 has 14 amino acids. The V gene lost 5 bases and the J gene lost 1 base, with 10 bases spanning the gap. CDR1 is SEHNR and CDR2 is FQNEAQ in the germline V gene (reference sequence). CDR3 region: CASSPPGGTDTQYF. The CDR3, as DNA: TGTGCCAGCAGCCCCCCGGGAGGCACAGATACGCAGTATTTT.

The gene calls are TRBV5-4 and TRBJ1-2; 9 bases match TRBD1. The CDR3 runs to 14 residues. The V gene's germline CDR1 is SGHNT and CDR2 YYREEE (reference sequence). Germline trimming cut 1 base from V and 6 bases from J; bases unmatched to any gene: 4. The CDR3 loop reads CASSLQQGADGYTF. The CDR3, as DNA: TGTGCCAGCAGCTTGCAACAGGGGGCGGATGGCTACACCTTC. Looking up the rest from reference TRBV5-4 and TRBJ1-2 gives the full variable domain: ETGVTQSPTHLIKTRGQQVTLRCSSQSGHNTVSWYQQALGQGPQFIFQYYREEENGRGNFPPRFSGLQFPNYSSELNVNALELDDSALYLCASSLQQGADGYTFGSGTRLTVV.

This chain links TRBV18 with TRBJ2-5; D remains ambiguous. V lost 3 bases to trimming and J lost 5 bases, with 13 bases between them. The CDR3 totals 14 residues. CDR1 is KGHSH, CDR2 LQKENI, per germline. CDR3 region: CASSPPLRIETQYF. The CDR3 DNA follows: TGTGCCAGCTCACCCCCTTTGCGCATCGAGACCCAGTACTTC.

J is TRBJ1-1 and V is TRBV7-9; the D is unclear. With 4 bases removed from V and 0 bases from J, the gap between germline ends came to 9 bases. The CDR3 extends over 14 amino acids. The germline V gene encodes CDR1 SEHNR and CDR2 FQNEAQ (reference sequence). The CDR3 DNA is TGTGCCAGCAGCTCTGCACTAATGAACACTGAAGCTTTCTTT. This translates into CASSSALMNTEAFF.

V usage is TRBV28 and J usage is TRBJ2-7, with TRBD2 matching 7 bases. V lost 2 bases to trimming and J lost 2 bases; unmatched junction nucleotides: 9. Germline CDR1 reads MDHEN; CDR2 reads SYDVKM. The length of the CDR3 is 16 residues. CDR3 DNA: TGTGCCAGCAGTTTAGATTCGACTAGCAGACCCTACGAGCAGTACTTC. Its translation is CASSLDSTSRPYEQYF.